What follows are 7 T cell receptor beta chains derived from one specimen sequenced in a study of CD8 T cells in ankylosing spondylitis. TCRdb passed the 5' RACE reads through MiXCR, listing each CDR3 protein once. There are 470,000 or so distinct CDR3 sequences in the sample; more than 25% occur only once, and about 1% lies in the top ten. Whole-study results and caveats: A motif of roughly 8 highly homologous TCR beta variants was seen as apparently characteristic of ankylosing spondylitis blood.

These receptors have no identified antigens. Sequencing used blood, either unsorted or a sorted T cell fraction (not recorded which). The source of these receptors is a male donor with ankylosing spondylitis.

V usage is TRBV12-3 or TRBV12-4 and J usage is TRBJ2-1; maybe TRBD2 (6 bases). The CDR3 length is 15 residues. The V end was cut by 5 bases, the J end by 3 bases, with 14 bases between. DNA of the CDR3: TGTGCCAGCAGTCGAAGGGCGGAGGGCTACAATGAGCAGTTCTTC. This gives the protein CASSRRAEGYNEQFF.

This clonotype showed up just a few times. The chain couples TRBV11-2 to TRBJ1-1; D may be TRBD1 (5 bases). CDR1 SGHAT and CDR2 FQNNGV come from the germline V gene. The CDR3 is 15 amino acids. V was cut by 6 bases and J by 3 bases, with 17 bases left in between. CDR3 nucleotide sequence: TGTGCCAGCAGGCGCCCTACTGGGGGATACACTGAAGCTTTCTTT. Amino acids: CASRRPTGGYTEAFF.

The sample holds a few counts of this clonotype. J is TRBJ2-5 and V is TRBV11-2; 7 bases fit TRBD2. CDR1 is SGHAT and CDR2 is FQNNGV in the germline V gene. Trimming removed 4 bases from V and 0 bases from J; junction bases left unmatched: 5. The CDR3 sequence is 15 residues long. The chain's CDR3 is CASSYSSGYQETQYF. In DNA form, the CDR3 reads TGTGCCAGCAGCTATTCTAGCGGCTACCAAGAGACCCAGTACTTC.

V is TRBV4-2 and J is TRBJ2-3, with D perhaps TRBD1 or TRBD2 (5 bases each). Germline V gene sequence: CDR1 LGHNA, CDR2 YNFKEQ. CDR3 length equals 16 residues. V lost 0 bases and J 1 base, leaving 11 bases between the germline ends. In nucleotides, the CDR3 is TGTGCCAGCAGCCAAGATCCGGGGCCGGGCACAGATACGCAGTATTTT. This translates into CASSQDPGPGTDTQYF.

This clonotype showed up just a few times. The CDR3 nucleotides read TGTGCCAGCCTGAGGACCTACACCGGGGAGCTGTTTTTT. Protein product: CASLRTYTGELFF. This chain connects TRBV3-1 to TRBJ2-2; D is uncertain. The CDR3 is made up of 13 amino acids. Trimming removed 8 bases from V and 3 bases from J, with 10 bases in between. Germline CDR1 is LGHDT and CDR2 is YNNKEL (reference sequence). The full variable domain, rest sourced from reference TRBV3-1 and TRBJ2-2, is DTAVSQTPKYLVTQMGNDKSIKCEQNLGHDTMYWYKQDSKKFLKIMFSYNNKELIINETVPNRFSPKSPDKAHLNLHINSLELGDSAVYFCASLRTYTGELFFGEGSRLTVL.

This clonotype was counted between two and nine times. The chain combines TRBV7-9 with TRBJ2-5, with D uncertain. The V gene lost 1 base and the J gene lost 7 bases, with 4 bases spanning the gap. CDR3 length equals 11 residues. Looked up from germline, CDR1 is SEHNR and CDR2 is FQNEAQ (reference sequence). CDR3 DNA: TGTGCCAGCAGCTTAGAATGGACCCAGTACTTC. As protein: CASSLEWTQYF.

This clonotype appeared a single time. V is TRBV20-1 and J is TRBJ1-6; maybe TRBD1 (5 bases). Germline V CDR1 and CDR2: DFQATT, SNEGSKA (reference sequence). Trimming took 3 bases from V and 8 from J, leaving 14 bases between them. CDR3 length: 14 amino acids. The CDR3 sequence is CSASEQGIYSPLHF. Written as DNA, the CDR3 is TGCAGTGCTAGCGAGCAGGGAATCTATTCACCCCTCCACTTT.